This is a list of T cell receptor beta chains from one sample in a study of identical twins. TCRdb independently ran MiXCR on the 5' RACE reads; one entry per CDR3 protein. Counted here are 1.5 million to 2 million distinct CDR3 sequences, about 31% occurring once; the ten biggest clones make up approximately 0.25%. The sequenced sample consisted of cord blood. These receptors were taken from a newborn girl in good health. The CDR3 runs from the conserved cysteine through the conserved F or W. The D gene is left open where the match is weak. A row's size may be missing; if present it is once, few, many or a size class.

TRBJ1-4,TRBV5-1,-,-,CASTAATNEKLFF,TGCGCCAGCACCGCCGCAACTAATGAAAAACTGTTTTTT
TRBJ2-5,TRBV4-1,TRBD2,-,CASRPIGTSGRGYNEQYF,TGCGCCAGCAGACCCATTGGGACTAGCGGGAGGGGCTACAATGAGCAGTACTTC
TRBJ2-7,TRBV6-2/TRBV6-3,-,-,CASGSGIYEQYF,TGTGCCAGCGGATCAGGGATCTACGAGCAGTACTTC
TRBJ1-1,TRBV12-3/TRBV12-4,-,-,CASRAPRVANTEAFF,TGTGCCAGCAGGGCCCCCAGGGTGGCAAACACTGAAGCTTTCTTT
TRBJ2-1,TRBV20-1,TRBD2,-,CSARDTSGTYNEQFF,TGCAGTGCTAGAGATACTAGCGGAACTTACAATGAGCAGTTCTTC
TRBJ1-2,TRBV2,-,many,CASSDGWNYYGYTF,TGTGCCAGCAGTGACGGCTGGAACTACTATGGCTACACCTTC
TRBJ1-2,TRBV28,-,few,CASSFPRLGLDYGYTF,TGTGCCAGCAGTTTCCCCCGACTGGGTTTGGACTATGGCTACACCTTC
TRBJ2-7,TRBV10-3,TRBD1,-,CAISDPGQGTYEQYF,TGTGCCATCAGTGATCCCGGACAGGGGACCTACGAGCAGTACTTC
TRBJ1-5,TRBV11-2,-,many,CASSLRGPNQPQHF,TGTGCCAGCAGCCTCCGCGGACCGAATCAGCCCCAGCATTTT
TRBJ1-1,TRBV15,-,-,CATSSSLMNTEAFF,TGTGCCACCAGCTCTTCTCTGATGAACACTGAAGCTTTCTTT
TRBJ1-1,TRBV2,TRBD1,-,CASSVWSGGNTEAFF,TGTGCCAGCAGTGTTTGGTCAGGGGGTAACACTGAAGCTTTCTTT
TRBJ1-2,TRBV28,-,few,CASSRQVDYGYTF,TGTGCCAGCAGTAGACAGGTGGACTATGGCTACACCTTC
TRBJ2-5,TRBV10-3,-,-,CAISASVELPETQYF,TGTGCCATTTCCGCTAGCGTGGAGCTCCCAGAGACCCAGTACTTC
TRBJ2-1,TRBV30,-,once,CAWSLGRVNEQFF,TGTGCCTGGAGTCTGGGCAGGGTCAATGAGCAGTTCTTC
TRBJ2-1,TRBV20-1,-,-,CSARPVAVNNEQFF,TGCAGTGCTAGGCCAGTAGCGGTTAACAATGAGCAGTTCTTC
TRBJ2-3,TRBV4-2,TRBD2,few,CASSQQTSGPDTQYF,TGTGCCAGCAGCCAGCAGACTAGCGGCCCAGATACGCAGTATTTT
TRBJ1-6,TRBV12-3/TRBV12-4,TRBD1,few,CASTLQGSNSPLHF,TGTGCCAGCACCCTACAGGGGTCTAATTCACCCCTCCACTTT
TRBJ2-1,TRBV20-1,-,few,CSARNGRSYSEQFF,TGCAGTGCTAGAAACGGGAGATCATACAGTGAGCAGTTCTTC
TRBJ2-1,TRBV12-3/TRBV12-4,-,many,CASSFRRYSYNEQFF,TGTGCCAGCAGTTTCAGGAGGTACTCCTACAATGAGCAGTTCTTC
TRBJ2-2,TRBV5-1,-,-,CATDTGELFF,TGCGCCACCGACACCGGGGAGCTGTTTTTT
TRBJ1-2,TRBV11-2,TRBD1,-,CASSPTYRGPNYGYTF,TGTGCCAGCAGCCCAACTTACAGGGGGCCTAACTATGGCTACACCTTC
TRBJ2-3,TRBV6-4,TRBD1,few,CASSDSGQGSTDTQYF,TGTGCCAGCAGTGACTCCGGACAGGGCAGCACAGATACGCAGTATTTT
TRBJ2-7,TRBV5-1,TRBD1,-,CASRGTESSYEQYF,TGCGCCAGCAGAGGGACAGAGAGCTCCTACGAGCAGTACTTC
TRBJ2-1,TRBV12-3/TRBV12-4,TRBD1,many,CASSPTGAGNEQFF,TGTGCCAGCAGTCCGACAGGGGCAGGCAATGAGCAGTTCTTC
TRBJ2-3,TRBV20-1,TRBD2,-,CSANQRTSGVSSTDTQYF,TGCAGTGCTAATCAAAGGACTAGCGGGGTCTCTAGCACAGATACGCAGTATTTT
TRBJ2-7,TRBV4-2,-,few,CASSQPNPGQTYEQYF,TGTGCCAGCAGCCAACCGAACCCCGGACAGACCTACGAGCAGTACTTC